These 16 T cell receptor beta chains were all obtained from the same sample, sequenced in a study of T-cell reconstitution after alpha-beta-depleted transplantation in children. This sample's TCRbeta library carried unique molecular identifier barcodes. TCRdb processed the PCR reads anew with MiXCR; each CDR3 protein has one entry. In the table there are around 700,000 distinct CDR3 sequences, roughly 13% of which are singletons. The material was PBMCs, obtained before TCRalphabeta/CD19-depleted stem cell transplant. The source of these receptors is a girl aged 2 to 10 with congenital amegakaryocytic thrombocytopenia, due to receive a stem cell transplant.

With respect to this clonotype: This may be a read error: a much more frequent sequence differs by one nucleotide. The rearrangement uses TRBV5-1 and TRBJ2-3; D uncertain. CDR3 length: 16 residues. Trimming removed 4 bases from V and 3 bases from J, with 18 bases in between. Germline values: CDR1 SGHRS, CDR2 YFSETQ. The CDR3 here is CASSLKPALLTDTQYF. Written as DNA, the CDR3 is TGCGCCAGCAGCCTCAAGCCAGCGCTATTAACAGATACGCAGTATTTT.

V and J are TRBV4-1 and TRBJ2-7, with D perhaps matching TRBD1 or TRBD2 (5 bases each). This CDR3 is built from 13 residues. The V gene lost 5 bases and the J gene lost 2 bases, with 10 bases spanning the gap. Germline V gene sequence: CDR1 MGHRA, CDR2 YSYEKL. CDR3: CASSSGAAYEQYF. CDR3 coding DNA: TGCGCCAGCAGCTCCGGGGCCGCCTACGAGCAGTACTTC.

The table lists this clonotype with many counts. The chain combines TRBV12-3 or TRBV12-4 with TRBJ2-7, with 11 bases identical to TRBD2. The CDR3 runs to 15 residues. The ends lost 3 bases at V and 4 bases at J; junction bases unmatched: 5. In DNA form, the CDR3 reads TGTGCCAGCAGTTTTGGGACTAGCGGAAAATACGAGCAGTACTTC. It specifies CASSFGTSGKYEQYF.

This clonotype was observed many times. J is TRBJ2-3 and V is TRBV20-1; 10 bases align to TRBD1. The V segment lost 5 bases and the J segment 2 bases; nucleotides outside the gene matches: 7. The CDR3 is 15 residues long. Germline assignment: CDR1 DFQATT and CDR2 SNEGSKA (reference sequence). The DNA for the CDR3 is TGCAGTGCTCTGCCGGGACAGGGGATCACAGATACGCAGTATTTT. Its translation is CSALPGQGITDTQYF.

There are many counts of this clonotype. The chain combines TRBV20-1 with TRBJ2-5; D is unclear. V was shortened by 7 bases and J by 4 bases, with 16 bases between the two germline ends. In germline, CDR1 is DFQATT, CDR2 SNEGSKA (reference sequence). There are 13 residues in the CDR3. CDR3 residues: CSVGPYRVETQYF. Written as DNA, the CDR3 is TGCAGTGTGGGCCCCTATCGGGTAGAGACCCAGTACTTC.

This clonotype was picked up many times. The rearrangement uses TRBV7-3 and TRBJ2-2; no reliable D call. The V end lost 2 bases, the J end lost 5 bases, and 6 bases lay between the germline ends. The CDR3 consists of 13 residues. Germline CDR1 SGHTA, CDR2 FQGTGA. The CDR3 protein is CASSLGFTGELFF. CDR3 in DNA: TGTGCCAGCAGCTTAGGATTTACCGGGGAGCTGTTTTTT.

V is TRBV6-1 and J is TRBJ1-5; D gene uncertain. V lost 6 bases to trimming and J lost 7 bases, with 16 bases between them. The germline CDR1 and CDR2 sequences are MNHNS and SASEGT. The CDR3 totals 14 residues. DNA of the CDR3: TGTGCCAGCAGCGGAGTCCGCGGAAGGCAGCCCCAGCATTTT. Protein: CASSGVRGRQPQHF.

The V gene is TRBV3-1, the J gene TRBJ2-1, with 16 bases fitting TRBD2. Trimming cost V 5 bases and J 7 bases; bases outside gene matches: 17. The CDR3 is 20 residues long. Germline V gene lookup returns CDR1 LGHDT and CDR2 YNNKEL (reference sequence). The CDR3, as DNA: TGTGCCAGCAGCAACCGGGGGACTAGCGGGAGGGCCTCTATTAGGAATGAGCAGTTCTTC. This translates into CASSNRGTSGRASIRNEQFF.

This chain connects TRBV9 to TRBJ2-2; D gene unclear. V was pared by 0 bases and J by 7 bases, with 4 bases between. CDR1 is SGDLS and CDR2 is YYNGEE in the germline V gene. The CDR3 contains 12 residues. CDR3 DNA sequence: TGTGCCAGCAGCGTAGTCAGCGGGGAGCTGTTTTTT. Translation gives CASSVVSGELFF.

V and J are TRBV4-2 and TRBJ2-7; D is possibly TRBD2 (6 bases). The length of the CDR3 is 14 residues. CDR1 is LGHNA, CDR2 YNFKEQ, per germline. The V gene lost 3 bases and the J gene lost 4 bases, with 13 bases spanning the gap. The CDR3, as DNA: TGTGCCAGCAGCCAGCGGGACTGGGAATACGAGCAGTACTTC. As protein: CASSQRDWEYEQYF.

The J gene is TRBJ2-5, the V gene TRBV15; D is unresolved. Germline CDR1 and CDR2: LNHNV and YYDKDF (reference sequence). Trimming left V 1 base short and J 4 bases short, with 7 bases between. This CDR3 has 13 residues. This CDR3 reads CATSRGRIETQYF. DNA of the CDR3: TGTGCCACCAGCAGAGGGCGGATAGAGACCCAGTACTTC.

This clonotype occurred a few times. The chain uses TRBV20-1 and TRBJ2-3, with TRBD2 identical over 8 bases. Per germline, CDR1 DFQATT and CDR2 SNEGSKA (reference sequence). The CDR3 has 18 amino acids. Trimming took 3 bases from V and 4 from J; bases not matched to a gene: 18. The CDR3 nucleotides are TGCAGTGCTAGCCCGAGTCTGTCCCTCGGAGCGGGAGCAGATACGCAGTATTTT. Amino acids: CSASPSLSLGAGADTQYF.

As concerns this clonotype: This may stem from a read error, because a much larger clone lies one nucleotide away. Without the conserved terminal phenylalanine or tryptophan, this CDR3 likely stems from a read error. The rearrangement joins TRBV20-1 to TRBJ2-7; D is undetermined. Germline CDR1 and CDR2: DFQATT and SNEGSKA (reference sequence). V was clipped by 1 base and J by 0 bases, with 10 bases between them. The CDR3 runs to 14 residues. The CDR3 loop is CSARGIWPSYEQYS. CDR3 sequence (DNA): TGCAGTGCTAGAGGGATCTGGCCCTCCTACGAGCAGTACTCC.

This clonotype showed up many times. This chain joins TRBV6-5 and TRBJ2-7, with D perhaps matching TRBD2 (7 bases). V shed 2 bases and J shed 0 bases, with 14 bases lying between them. This CDR3 comprises 16 residues. CDR1 and CDR2 from the germline V gene are MNHEY and SVGAGI. This CDR3 reads CASSYGWGGSSYEQYF. Here the CDR3 DNA reads TGTGCCAGCAGTTACGGATGGGGGGGCAGCTCCTACGAGCAGTACTTC.

This clonotype was counted a few times. The chain joins TRBV6-5 to TRBJ2-5; tentative D call: TRBD2 (6 bases). V lost 4 bases and J 4 bases, leaving 13 bases between the germline ends. CDR1 is MNHEY, CDR2 SVGAGI, per germline. This CDR3 is 14 amino acids long. CDR3 DNA sequence: TGTGCCAGCAGTTTCGGGACTGTGGGAGAGACCCAGTACTTC. As protein: CASSFGTVGETQYF.

Comments on this clonotype: This sequence may be a read error, since a much larger clone differs from it by one base. The V call is TRBV27, the J call TRBJ2-3; 7 bases are a match to TRBD2. J gave up 8 bases and V 3 bases, and 11 bases lay outside the gene matches. Germline V CDR1 and CDR2: MNHEY, SMNVEV (reference sequence). The CDR3 consists of 15 residues. The CDR3 bases are TGTGCCAGCAGTTTTAGGACGGGAGGTAGAGGTACGCAGTATTTT. As protein: CASSFRTGGRGTQYF.